The rows below give T cell receptor beta chains drawn from one sample of a study of cytotoxic CD8 clonotypes in ibrutinib-treated CLL. Produced via immunoSEQ multiplex PCR; TCRdb's table is partial and in-frame only. The sample includes under 300,000 clones, 60% to 80% of them seen just once. This material consisted of PBMCs, taken at disease progression, from a patient treated with ibrutinib. The receptor source for this set is a human donor with chronic lymphocytic leukemia. The CDR3 runs from the conserved cysteine through the conserved F or W. D genes are given only for firm matches. A row's size may be missing; if present it is once, few, many or a size class.

CDR3 DNA	CDR3 protein	clone size	V gene	J gene	D gene
TGTGCCAGCAGACCGACTCAGCGGAACACCGGGGAGCTGTTTTTT	CASRPTQRNTGELFF	few	TRBV27	TRBJ2-2	.
TGCAGCGTACAACAGGGGGCTGATTCACCCCTCCACTTT	CSVQQGADSPLHF	.	TRBV29-1	TRBJ1-6	TRBD1
TGCGCCAGCAGCCAAGGGGACGGGCGGGGAAAACTGTTTTTT	CASSQGDGRGKLFF	.	TRBV4-1	TRBJ1-4	.
TGTGCCAGCAGCCAAGATCGGGAGCTGTTTTTT	CASSQDRELFF	few	TRBV4-2	TRBJ2-2	.
TGTGCCAGCAGCCCTCCGGGCCAAGAGACCCAGTACTTC	CASSPPGQETQYF	.	TRBV7-9	TRBJ2-5	.
TGTGCCATCAGTGAATTGGGACAGGGTCCCGGGGAGCTGTTTTTT	CAISELGQGPGELFF	.	TRBV10-3	TRBJ2-2	TRBD1
TGTGCCAGCAGCGTAGACAGTGGGGGGGCTGAAAAACTGTTTTTT	CASSVDSGGAEKLFF	.	TRBV9	TRBJ1-4	.
TGTGCCAGCAGCTGGGACAGGGGGCTCGGGAACACTGAAGCTTTCTTT	CASSWDRGLGNTEAFF	.	TRBV13	TRBJ1-1	TRBD1
TGTGCCAGCAGGACGGGGCCGTATAATTCACCCCTCCACTTT	CASRTGPYNSPLHF	.	TRBV6-5	TRBJ1-6	.
TGTGCCAGCGGGGAAGACCGAAACACCGGGGAGCTGTTTTTT	CASGEDRNTGELFF	.	TRBV9	TRBJ2-2	.
TGTGCCAGCAGTCAGCGAAAGAACACTGAAGCTTTCTTT	CASSQRKNTEAFF	.	TRBV27	TRBJ1-1	.
TGTGCCAGCAGTTTTTTCGGACAGGCCAACTATGGCTACACCTTC	CASSFFGQANYGYTF	.	TRBV6-6	TRBJ1-2	TRBD1
TGTGCCAGCACCAACGGGCGTGGAGGCGGAGAGACCCAGTACTTC	CASTNGRGGGETQYF	.	TRBV6-5	TRBJ2-5	.
TGTGCCAGCAGCTCGCCGACAGAACCCCTCTACGAGCAGTACTTC	CASSSPTEPLYEQYF	.	TRBV11-2	TRBJ2-7	.
TGCGCCAGCAGCATGCTAGCGGGGGGACGGACCCAGTACTTC	CASSMLAGGRTQYF	.	TRBV5-1	TRBJ2-5	TRBD2
TGTGCCAGCAGTTTGGCAATTAATCAGCCCCAGCATTTT	CASSLAINQPQHF	.	TRBV28	TRBJ1-5	.
TGTGCCAGCAGTCAGGGGTTCGTGGGGACTGGAAACACCATATATTTT	CASSQGFVGTGNTIYF	.	TRBV11-2	TRBJ1-3	.
TGTGCCAGCAGTGAGACAGGGGGCAACCTCCACGAGCAGTACTTC	CASSETGGNLHEQYF	.	TRBV7-9	TRBJ2-7	TRBD1
TGTGCCACCAGCAGCCAGGGACAGGGTATCACTGAAGCTTTCTTT	CATSSQGQGITEAFF	.	TRBV15	TRBJ1-1	TRBD1
TGTGCCAGCAGCGTAGTTGGGACTAGCGGCAATGAGCAGTTCTTC	CASSVVGTSGNEQFF	.	TRBV9	TRBJ2-1	TRBD2
TGCGCCAGCAGCTTAAATCGTTTCGCTGGGGCCAACGTCCTGACTTTC	CASSLNRFAGANVLTF	.	TRBV5-1	TRBJ2-6	.
TGTGCCAGCAGCTTCGGTCGGTGGGGCGAGCAGTACTTC	CASSFGRWGEQYF	once	TRBV11-2	TRBJ2-7	.
TGTGCCAGCAGCGTAGGGGGCAGGTGGTCAGAGGAGCAGTACTTC	CASSVGGRWSEEQYF	.	TRBV9	TRBJ2-7	.
TGTGCCAGTTGTCAGGGGCCTGGGGCCAACGTCCTGACTTTC	CASCQGPGANVLTF	.	TRBV19	TRBJ2-6	.
TGCGCCAGCACCGGGACACAGTCCTACGAGCAGTACTTC	CASTGTQSYEQYF	few	TRBV5-1	TRBJ2-7	.
TGTGCCAGCAGTGGCCTTACTACTAGCGGTCCCGCCAATGAGCAGTTCTTC	CASSGLTTSGPANEQFF	once	TRBV25-1	TRBJ2-1	TRBD2
TGCGCCAGCAGGGCCTCGGGGGCCTCTGGAAACACCATATATTTT	CASRASGASGNTIYF	few	TRBV10-1	TRBJ1-3	.
TGTGCCAGCAGCTCAGGGTCGGACCAGTTCTTC	CASSSGSDQFF	.	TRBV7-9	TRBJ2-1	.
TGTGCCAGCGCAGGCCATACGAGCTATGGCTACACCTTC	CASAGHTSYGYTF	.	TRBV6-5	TRBJ1-2	.
TGTGCCAGCGGGGAGATCGGCACTGAAGCTTTCTTT	CASGEIGTEAFF	once	TRBV7-3	TRBJ1-1	.
TGCGCCAGCAGACGGACAGACTCCTACGAGCAGTACTTC	CASRRTDSYEQYF	.	TRBV5-1	TRBJ2-7	.
TGTGCCAGCAGAGTCATGGAGTACTTC	CASRVMEYF	.	TRBV9	TRBJ2-7	.
TGTGCCAGCAGCGTTGGGACAGGAGGTAATCAGCCCCAGCATTTT	CASSVGTGGNQPQHF	.	TRBV9	TRBJ1-5	TRBD1
TGCAGCGTTGAAGTTTGGACCGCTTACCAAGAGACCCAGTACTTC	CSVEVWTAYQETQYF	.	TRBV29-1	TRBJ2-5	.
TGTGCCAGCAGTCACAGGGGTGGCGGGACTGATACGCAGTATTTT	CASSHRGGGTDTQYF	.	TRBV28	TRBJ2-3	.
TGTGCCAGCAGCTTGTACGTTTGGGGTGACGGGGAGCTGTTTTTT	CASSLYVWGDGELFF	.	TRBV5-4	TRBJ2-2	.
TGCGCCAGCAGCTTCCCGACAGGCACTACGCAGTATTTT	CASSFPTGTTQYF	.	TRBV5-1	TRBJ2-3	.
TGTGCCATCAGGCCGACAGGGGGTTTTACTGAAGCTTTCTTT	CAIRPTGGFTEAFF	.	TRBV10-3	TRBJ1-1	TRBD1
TGTGCCATCAGTGAGTCAGGGGAGCTGTTTTTT	CAISESGELFF	.	TRBV10-3	TRBJ2-2	.
TGCGCCAGCAGCTTGGCCCAAGGGGTCTTAAACGAGCAGTACTTC	CASSLAQGVLNEQYF	.	TRBV5-1	TRBJ2-7	.
TGTGCCACCAGCAGAGACAACAGGGGCGACCACGAGCAGTACTTC	CATSRDNRGDHEQYF	.	TRBV15	TRBJ2-7	TRBD1
TGTGCCAGCTCACCGATCCACACAGATACGCAGTATTTT	CASSPIHTDTQYF	.	TRBV18	TRBJ2-3	.
TGTGCCAGCAGCTTAGGTAAAAGGGTGAATGAGCAGTTCTTC	CASSLGKRVNEQFF	.	TRBV7-6	TRBJ2-1	.
TGTGCCAGCAGTGTTTCAGGGGTTCCTAATGAAAAACTGTTTTTT	CASSVSGVPNEKLFF	.	TRBV25-1	TRBJ1-4	.
TGCAGCGTTGAGGAGGGGGACGTTTGGGAGACCCAGTACTTC	CSVEEGDVWETQYF	.	TRBV29-1	TRBJ2-5	.
TGTGCCAGCAGTGTGACCGCCCTCGGGGAGCTGTTTTTT	CASSVTALGELFF	.	TRBV25-1	TRBJ2-2	.
TGTGCCAGCAGCGGAACGGGACAGGGAGTCTTCTCTGGAAACACCATATATTTT	CASSGTGQGVFSGNTIYF	.	TRBV9	TRBJ1-3	TRBD1
TGTGCCAGCAGCTTGAGTTTCGGACGGAGCACAGATACGCAGTATTTT	CASSLSFGRSTDTQYF	.	TRBV11-3	TRBJ2-3	.
TGTGCCAGCAGTTTTCCCGGTAATTTGAACGAGCAGTACTTC	CASSFPGNLNEQYF	once	TRBV28	TRBJ2-7	.
TGTGCCAGCACCTGGGGGGTTTCGGGCGATGAGCAGTTCTTC	CASTWGVSGDEQFF	once	TRBV2	TRBJ2-1	.
TGTGCCAGTGCCGGGACAGGGGTCCCTCCTTACGAGCAGTACTTC	CASAGTGVPPYEQYF	.	TRBV19	TRBJ2-7	TRBD1
TGTGCCAGCAGCGCACAGGGTACCGAGACCCAGTACTTC	CASSAQGTETQYF	.	TRBV11-3	TRBJ2-5	.
TGCGCCAGCAGCCAAGTCCAACAGACCGGGGAGCTGTTTTTT	CASSQVQQTGELFF	.	TRBV4-1	TRBJ2-2	.
TGTGCCAGCAGTTTACCCCCTACCCAGTACTTC	CASSLPPTQYF	few	TRBV27	TRBJ2-5	.
TGCGCCAGCAGCTTCCTACCTAGCGTTGGGACACATACGCAGTATTTT	CASSFLPSVGTHTQYF	.	TRBV5-1	TRBJ2-3	.
TGTGCCAGCAGCTTACAATATGGGAACACTGAAGCTTTCTTT	CASSLQYGNTEAFF	.	TRBV11-2	TRBJ1-1	.
TGCAGCGTCAATCCGGGAACCTACAATGAGCAGTTCTTC	CSVNPGTYNEQFF	few	TRBV29-1	TRBJ2-1	.
TGTGCCAGTAGTACACCAGGGAGCCTGATCCAGCCCCAGCATTTT	CASSTPGSLIQPQHF	few	TRBV19	TRBJ1-5	.
TGTGCCACCGGACAGGGAACCGGGGAGCTGTTTTTT	CATGQGTGELFF	.	TRBV28	TRBJ2-2	TRBD1